This T cell receptor (beta chain) was identified in a study of blood T cell repertoires in COVID-19. Study-wide context: Italy, Spain and the United States were the sources of the convalescent and acute COVID-19 samples. PBMCs, B-cell-depleted T cells, or T cells provided the cDNA or gDNA that made up the material.

Original handling: Reference gene primers were amplified, and this amplification served to estimate nucleated cell counts. Profiling relied on immunoSEQ multiplex PCR, and the TCRdb table lists in-frame clones only, not all of them. Clone size and the V and J calls come from that table; the DNA yielded D and trimming. The sample lists over 200,000 clones, approximately 90% occurring once. The clonotype comes from a woman between 18 and 29 years old who had recovered from COVID-19. Sequenced: peripheral blood.

The DNA for the CDR3 is TGCAGCGTTGAAAAGCTGCGACAGGGTGTTTCCTACGAGCAGTACTTC. Translation gives CSVEKLRQGVSYEQYF. The chain carries TRBV29-1 and TRBJ2-7; 7 bases are shared with TRBD1. Germline V gene sequence: CDR1 SQVTM, CDR2 ANQGSEA. V shed 2 bases and J 1 base; nucleotides not matched to a gene: 11. The CDR3 is made up of 16 amino acids.